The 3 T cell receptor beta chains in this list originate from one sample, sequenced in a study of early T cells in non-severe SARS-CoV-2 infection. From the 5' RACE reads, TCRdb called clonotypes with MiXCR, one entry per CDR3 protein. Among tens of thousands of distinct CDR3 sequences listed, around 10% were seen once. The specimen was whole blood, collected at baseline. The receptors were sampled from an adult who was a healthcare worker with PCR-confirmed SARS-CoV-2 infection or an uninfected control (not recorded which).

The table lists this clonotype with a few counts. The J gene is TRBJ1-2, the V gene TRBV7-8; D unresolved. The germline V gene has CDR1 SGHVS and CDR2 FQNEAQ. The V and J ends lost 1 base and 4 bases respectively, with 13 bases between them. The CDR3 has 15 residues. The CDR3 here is CASSLEQPGSYGYTF. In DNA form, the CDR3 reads TGTGCCAGCAGCTTAGAGCAGCCGGGAAGCTATGGCTACACCTTC. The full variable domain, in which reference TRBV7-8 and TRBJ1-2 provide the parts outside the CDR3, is GAGVSQSPRYKVAKRGQDVALRCDPISGHVSLFWYQQALGQGPEFLTYFQNEAQLDKSGLPSDRFFAERPEGSVSTLKIQRTQQEDSAVYLCASSLEQPGSYGYTFGSGTRLTVV.

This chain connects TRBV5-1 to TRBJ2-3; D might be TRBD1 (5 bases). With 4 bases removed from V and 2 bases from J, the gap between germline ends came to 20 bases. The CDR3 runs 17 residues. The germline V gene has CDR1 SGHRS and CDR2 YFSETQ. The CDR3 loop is CASSPRDSSMITDTQYF. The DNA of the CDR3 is TGCGCCAGCAGCCCCCGAGACAGCTCCATGATCACAGATACGCAGTATTTT.

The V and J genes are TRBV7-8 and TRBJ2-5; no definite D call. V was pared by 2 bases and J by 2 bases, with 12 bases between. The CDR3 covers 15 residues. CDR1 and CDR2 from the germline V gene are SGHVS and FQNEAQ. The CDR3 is CASSLHGVPQETQYF. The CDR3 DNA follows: TGTGCCAGCAGCTTACACGGAGTACCTCAAGAGACCCAGTACTTC. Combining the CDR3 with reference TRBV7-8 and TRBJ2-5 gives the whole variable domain GAGVSQSPRYKVAKRGQDVALRCDPISGHVSLFWYQQALGQGPEFLTYFQNEAQLDKSGLPSDRFFAERPEGSVSTLKIQRTQQEDSAVYLCASSLHGVPQETQYFGPGTRLLVL.